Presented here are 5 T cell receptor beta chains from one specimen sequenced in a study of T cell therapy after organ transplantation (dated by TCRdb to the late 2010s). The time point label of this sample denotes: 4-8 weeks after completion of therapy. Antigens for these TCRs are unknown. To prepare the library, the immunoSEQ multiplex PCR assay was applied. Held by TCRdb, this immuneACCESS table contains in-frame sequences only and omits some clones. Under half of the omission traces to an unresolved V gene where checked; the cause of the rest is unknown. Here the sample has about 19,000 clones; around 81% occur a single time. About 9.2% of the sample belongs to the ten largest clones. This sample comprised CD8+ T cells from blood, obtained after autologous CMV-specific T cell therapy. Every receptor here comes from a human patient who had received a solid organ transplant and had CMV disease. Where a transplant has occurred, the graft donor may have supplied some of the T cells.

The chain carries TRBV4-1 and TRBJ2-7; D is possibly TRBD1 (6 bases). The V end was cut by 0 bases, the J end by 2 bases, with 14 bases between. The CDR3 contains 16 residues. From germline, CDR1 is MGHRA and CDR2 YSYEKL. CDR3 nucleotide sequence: TGCGCCAGCAGCCAAGATAGCCCACAGGGAACCTACGAGCAGTACTTC. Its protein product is CASSQDSPQGTYEQYF.

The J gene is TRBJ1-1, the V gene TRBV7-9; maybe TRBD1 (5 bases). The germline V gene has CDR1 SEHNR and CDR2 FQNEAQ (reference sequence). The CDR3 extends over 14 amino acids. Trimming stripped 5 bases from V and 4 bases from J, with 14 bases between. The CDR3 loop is CASSDRDARTEAFF. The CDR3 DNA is TGTGCCAGCAGCGACCGGGACGCACGCACTGAAGCTTTCTTT.

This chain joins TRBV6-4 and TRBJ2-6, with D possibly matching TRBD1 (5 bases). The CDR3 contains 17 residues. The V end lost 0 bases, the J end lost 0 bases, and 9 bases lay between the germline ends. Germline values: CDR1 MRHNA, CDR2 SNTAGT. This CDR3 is CASSDSGRASGANVLTF. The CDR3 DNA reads TGTGCCAGCAGTGACTCAGGCAGGGCCTCTGGGGCCAACGTCCTGACTTTC.

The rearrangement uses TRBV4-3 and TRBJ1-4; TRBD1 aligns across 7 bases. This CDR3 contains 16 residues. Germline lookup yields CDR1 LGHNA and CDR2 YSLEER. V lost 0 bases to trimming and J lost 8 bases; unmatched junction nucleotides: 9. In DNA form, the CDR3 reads TGCGCCAGCAGCCAAGAAGTCAGGGGGTGGGGGGAAAAACTGTTTTTT. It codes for CASSQEVRGWGEKLFF.

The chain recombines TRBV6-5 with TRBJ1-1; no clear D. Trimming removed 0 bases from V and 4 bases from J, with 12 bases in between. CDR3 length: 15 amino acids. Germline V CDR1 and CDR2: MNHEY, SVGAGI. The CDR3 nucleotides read TGTGCCAGCAGTTACTCGAGCGCGGGGTTCACTGAAGCTTTCTTT. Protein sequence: CASSYSSAGFTEAFF.